This T cell receptor (beta chain) emerged from a study of T cell changes during pregnancy in multiple sclerosis. This clone came up once. Data came from immunoSEQ multiplex PCR; TCRdb stores just in-frame clones and leaves some out. The sample holds over 50,000 clones, around 93% seen once. The source was peripheral blood, collected in the first trimester of pregnancy. This TCR came from a female donor with multiple sclerosis, enrolled in a pregnancy study.

In DNA form, the CDR3 reads TGTGCCAGCTCACCGCGCAGGGCTGACACCGGGGAGCTGTTTTTT. It translates to CASSPRRADTGELFF. The J gene is TRBJ2-2, the V gene TRBV18, with a possible D match to TRBD1 (5 bases). V was trimmed by 3 bases and J by 3 bases, leaving 11 bases between them. Looked up from germline, CDR1 is KGHSH and CDR2 is LQKENI. This CDR3 is 15 amino acids long.